A selection of T cell receptor beta chains follows, all from one sample in a study of blood T cell repertoires in COVID-19. Profiling relied on immunoSEQ multiplex PCR, and the TCRdb table lists in-frame clones only, not all of them. The table shows approximately 9,500 clones, with roughly nine tenths occurring only once. Specimen: peripheral blood. These receptors originate from a human donor in a cohort sampled during active COVID-19. Both conserved end residues are trimmed from each CDR3. Fields, in order: V gene, CDR3 length, J gene, CDR3 protein.

V gene: TRBV7-9
CDR3 length: 11
J gene: TRBJ1-5
CDR3 protein: ASSPGQDQPQH

V gene: TRBV18
CDR3 length: 10
J gene: TRBJ2-7
CDR3 protein: ASSGLSYEQY

V gene: TRBV28
CDR3 length: 12
J gene: TRBJ2-7
CDR3 protein: ASSFEVPNYEQY

V gene: TRBV7-8
CDR3 length: 14
J gene: TRBJ2-3
CDR3 protein: ASSPGLAGRTDTQY

V gene: TRBV5-1
CDR3 length: 14
J gene: TRBJ2-5
CDR3 protein: ASRNGLAGGPETQY

V gene: TRBV24-1
CDR3 length: 12
J gene: TRBJ1-1
CDR3 protein: ATSDNRGWTEAF

V gene: TRBV9
CDR3 length: 12
J gene: TRBJ1-1
CDR3 protein: ASSVVPETAEAF

V gene: TRBV7-6
CDR3 length: 14
J gene: TRBJ1-6
CDR3 protein: ASSLGQGGYNSPLH

V gene: TRBV11-3
CDR3 length: 13
J gene: TRBJ2-3
CDR3 protein: ASSLSSGGTDTQY

V gene: TRBV6-5
CDR3 length: 13
J gene: TRBJ2-5
CDR3 protein: ASSLLAGGSETQY

V gene: TRBV12-3/TRBV12-4
CDR3 length: 9
J gene: TRBJ2-7
CDR3 protein: ASSFLHEQY

V gene: TRBV6-5
CDR3 length: 13
J gene: TRBJ2-2
CDR3 protein: ASSYSFSSTGELF

V gene: TRBV4-1
CDR3 length: 13
J gene: TRBJ2-6
CDR3 protein: ASSPYSSGANVLT

V gene: TRBV5-1
CDR3 length: 11
J gene: TRBJ1-1
CDR3 protein: ASSFQGDTEAF

V gene: TRBV30
CDR3 length: 11
J gene: TRBJ1-2
CDR3 protein: AWSRTRGYGYT

V gene: TRBV19
CDR3 length: 13
J gene: TRBJ1-4
CDR3 protein: ASTTRGRSAEKLF

V gene: TRBV28
CDR3 length: 10
J gene: TRBJ1-1
CDR3 protein: ASSFWREGAF

V gene: TRBV6-5
CDR3 length: 12
J gene: TRBJ2-2
CDR3 protein: ASSLQGADGELF

V gene: TRBV2
CDR3 length: 14
J gene: TRBJ2-5
CDR3 protein: ASSGVGQNLQETQY

V gene: TRBV15
CDR3 length: 10
J gene: TRBJ1-6
CDR3 protein: ATSRETNSIH

V gene: TRBV5-5
CDR3 length: 14
J gene: TRBJ2-1
CDR3 protein: ASSLMMASSYNEQF

V gene: TRBV11-2
CDR3 length: 13
J gene: TRBJ2-7
CDR3 protein: ASSARRSRSGLQY

V gene: TRBV7-8
CDR3 length: 13
J gene: TRBJ2-5
CDR3 protein: ASSKTRQGQETQY

V gene: TRBV5-1
CDR3 length: 14
J gene: TRBJ1-1
CDR3 protein: ASSPPYRGKNTEAF

V gene: TRBV27
CDR3 length: 11
J gene: TRBJ1-1
CDR3 protein: ASSSPERTEAF

V gene: TRBV5-1
CDR3 length: 12
J gene: TRBJ1-1
CDR3 protein: ASRIQDMNTEAF

V gene: TRBV5-4
CDR3 length: 12
J gene: TRBJ2-1
CDR3 protein: ASSLKRGYDEQF

V gene: TRBV5-1
CDR3 length: 13
J gene: TRBJ2-1
CDR3 protein: ASSFSGTESNEQF

V gene: TRBV11-2
CDR3 length: 13
J gene: TRBJ2-5
CDR3 protein: ASSRRWGAQETQY

V gene: TRBV19
CDR3 length: 11
J gene: TRBJ1-1
CDR3 protein: ASSTGDSTEAF

V gene: TRBV24-1
CDR3 length: 11
J gene: TRBJ1-1
CDR3 protein: ATSDSSFTEAF

V gene: TRBV7-3
CDR3 length: 15
J gene: TRBJ2-7
CDR3 protein: ASSSLKRAGGGNEQY

V gene: TRBV6-1
CDR3 length: 12
J gene: TRBJ1-6
CDR3 protein: ASSEGQGASPLH

V gene: TRBV6-5
CDR3 length: 11
J gene: TRBJ2-7
CDR3 protein: ASSYGTTYEQY

V gene: TRBV27
CDR3 length: 14
J gene: TRBJ2-1
CDR3 protein: ASSRDLMSSYNEQF

V gene: TRBV13
CDR3 length: 10
J gene: TRBJ2-7
CDR3 protein: ASSSQGSEQY

V gene: TRBV7-9
CDR3 length: 12
J gene: TRBJ2-7
CDR3 protein: ASSLDAGSHEQY

V gene: TRBV2
CDR3 length: 15
J gene: TRBJ1-4
CDR3 protein: ASSPARGLGANEKLF

V gene: TRBV3-1/TRBV3-2
CDR3 length: 15
J gene: TRBJ2-2
CDR3 protein: ASSQVGTSGGAWELF

V gene: TRBV7-8
CDR3 length: 16
J gene: TRBJ1-6
CDR3 protein: ASSDSLSGTPNISPLH

V gene: TRBV9
CDR3 length: 14
J gene: TRBJ2-5
CDR3 protein: ASSVTGTSGQETQY

V gene: TRBV9
CDR3 length: 15
J gene: TRBJ1-2
CDR3 protein: ASTLGGRDPGTYGYT

V gene: TRBV15
CDR3 length: 13
J gene: TRBJ1-4
CDR3 protein: ATSRGDRLNEKLF

V gene: TRBV5-1
CDR3 length: 12
J gene: TRBJ1-5
CDR3 protein: ASSPGQGGQPQH

V gene: TRBV6-4
CDR3 length: 13
J gene: TRBJ2-7
CDR3 protein: ASSENGLAGDEQY

V gene: TRBV28
CDR3 length: 13
J gene: TRBJ2-3
CDR3 protein: ASSLQGGLADTQY

V gene: TRBV9
CDR3 length: 14
J gene: TRBJ2-7
CDR3 protein: ASSESPGSQSDEQY

V gene: TRBV5-1
CDR3 length: 14
J gene: TRBJ1-1
CDR3 protein: ASSPYRGPLNTEAF

V gene: TRBV6-5
CDR3 length: 13
J gene: TRBJ2-7
CDR3 protein: ASSYHSGPSYEQY

V gene: TRBV3-1/TRBV3-2
CDR3 length: 16
J gene: TRBJ2-1
CDR3 protein: ASSQGLAGGQAYNEQF

V gene: TRBV29-1
CDR3 length: 10
J gene: TRBJ1-2
CDR3 protein: SVQGANYGYT

V gene: TRBV19
CDR3 length: 13
J gene: TRBJ1-1
CDR3 protein: ASSIRVFMNTEAF

V gene: TRBV6-4
CDR3 length: 13
J gene: TRBJ2-3
CDR3 protein: ASSMGLAGGDTQY

V gene: TRBV6-1
CDR3 length: 17
J gene: TRBJ2-6
CDR3 protein: ASSGPPGTGGAGANVLT

V gene: TRBV7-3
CDR3 length: 13
J gene: TRBJ1-1
CDR3 protein: ASSLTPNVETEAF

V gene: TRBV28
CDR3 length: 12
J gene: TRBJ2-3
CDR3 protein: ASSSQGHTDTQY

V gene: TRBV18
CDR3 length: 12
J gene: TRBJ2-7
CDR3 protein: ASSPEQGVYEQY

V gene: TRBV5-1
CDR3 length: 13
J gene: TRBJ2-3
CDR3 protein: ASSLVGGGTDTQY